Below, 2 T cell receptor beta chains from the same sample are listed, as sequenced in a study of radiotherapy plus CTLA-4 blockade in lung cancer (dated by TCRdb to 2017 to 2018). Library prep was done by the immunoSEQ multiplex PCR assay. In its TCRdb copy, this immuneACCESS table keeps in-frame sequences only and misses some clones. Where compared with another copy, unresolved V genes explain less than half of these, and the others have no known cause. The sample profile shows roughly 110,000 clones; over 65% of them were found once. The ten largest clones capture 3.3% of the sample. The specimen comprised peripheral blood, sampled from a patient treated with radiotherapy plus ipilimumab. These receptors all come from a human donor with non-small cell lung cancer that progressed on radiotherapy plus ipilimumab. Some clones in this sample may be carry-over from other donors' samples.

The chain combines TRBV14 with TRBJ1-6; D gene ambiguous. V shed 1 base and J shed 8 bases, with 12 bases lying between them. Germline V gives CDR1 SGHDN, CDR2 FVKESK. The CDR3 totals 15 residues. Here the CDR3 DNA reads TGTGCCAGCAGCCAAGGGGTGGACGGATATTCACCCCTCCACTTT. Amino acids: CASSQGVDGYSPLHF. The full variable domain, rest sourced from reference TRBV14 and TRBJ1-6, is EAGVTQFPSHSVIEKGQTVTLRCDPISGHDNLYWYRRVMGKEIKFLLHFVKESKQDESGMPNNRFLAERTGGTYSTLKVQPAELEDSGVYFCASSQGVDGYSPLHFGNGTRLTVT.

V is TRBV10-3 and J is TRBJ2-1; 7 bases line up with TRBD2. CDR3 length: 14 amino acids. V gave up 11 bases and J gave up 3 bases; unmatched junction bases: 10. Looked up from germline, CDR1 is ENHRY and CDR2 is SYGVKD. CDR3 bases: TGTGCCTCAGCGGGGTCCTTTATCTACAATGAGCAGTTCTTC. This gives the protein CASAGSFIYNEQFF.